Shown below are 14 T cell receptor beta chains from a single sample sequenced in a study of Tregs in tolerant kidney transplant recipients. Only in-frame clones appear in the TCRdb table, and some are missing; sequencing was by immunoSEQ multiplex PCR. In total, the table holds 50,000 to 65,000 clones. The sequencing here drew on CD4+ T cells from blood, taken before the transplant. The receptor source for this set is a human donor who received a combined kidney and bone marrow transplant.

Note on this clone: The read ends 3 residues early relative to the CDR3; the germline J gene fills the gap. This chain connects TRBV4-2 to TRBJ1-4; TRBD1 matches at 9 bases. The junction had 6 bases not matched to a gene; V was cut back by 4 bases and J by 0 bases. Per germline, CDR1 LGHNA and CDR2 YNFKEQ. The length of the CDR3 is 17 residues. The CDR3 reads CASSPPGTGSTNEKLFF. CDR3 bases read: TGTGCCAGCAGCCCTCCCGGGACAGGGTCAACTAATGAAAAA.

With regard to this clone: The read is 3 residues too short to cover the CDR3 end, so that end is filled in from the germline J gene. The V and J genes are TRBV7-7 and TRBJ2-5; 11 bases line up with TRBD2. The CDR3 has 15 amino acids. V lost 5 bases and J lost 5; bases outside the gene matches: 7. The germline V gene encodes CDR1 SSHAT and CDR2 FNYEAQ (reference sequence). The part of the CDR3 DNA that was read is TGTGCCAGCAGCCTTAGCGGGGGGGCCAGGGAGACC. Its protein is CASSLSGGARET. The whole CDR3 region reads CASSLSGGARETQYF.

Note on this clone: The read ends 3 residues shy of where the CDR3 ends; the end is completed using the germline J gene. The chain links TRBV5-6 to TRBJ2-1, with 7 bases lining up with TRBD2. In germline, CDR1 is SGHDT, CDR2 YYEEEE. CDR3 length: 15 residues. The ends lost 2 bases at V and 0 bases at J; junction bases unmatched: 2. The part of the CDR3 DNA that was read is TGTGCCAGCAGCTTCGGCGGGAGCTCCTACAATGAG. This encodes CASSFGGSSYNE. The whole CDR3 is CASSFGGSSYNEQFF.

Comments on this clone: Coverage ceases 3 residues before the CDR3 finishes, and the germline J gene fills in the end. The chain couples TRBV5-1 to TRBJ2-3, with a possible D match to TRBD1 (6 bases). Trimming took off 0 bases at V and 2 bases at J, with 16 bases between the two ends. The CDR3 sequence is 17 residues long. Germline V gene lookup returns CDR1 SGHRS and CDR2 YFSETQ. Incomplete CDR3 DNA: TGCGCCAGCAGCTTGGAGGGACATAAAGGTCCCACAGATACG. Its translation is CASSLEGHKGPTDT. The complete CDR3 protein is CASSLEGHKGPTDTQYF. Looking up the rest from reference TRBV5-1 and TRBJ2-3 gives the full variable domain: KAGVTQTPRYLIKTRGQQVTLSCSPISGHRSVSWYQQTPGQGLQFLFEYFSETQRNKGNFPGRFSGRQFSNSRSEMNVSTLELGDSALYLCASSLEGHKGPTDTQYFGPGTRLTVL.

For this clone: The sequenced fragment ends 3 residues before the CDR3 boundary, so the rest is inferred from the germline J gene. V and J are TRBV20-1 and TRBJ1-2; D possibly corresponds to TRBD1 (5 bases). The CDR3 is 12 residues long. Germline V lookup: CDR1 DFQATT, CDR2 SNEGSKA (reference sequence). V lost 6 bases, J lost 4 bases, and 12 bases lay in between. CDR3 sequence reads: CSASPRGYGYTF. Incomplete CDR3 DNA: TGCAGTGCCTCGCCGAGGGGCTATGGC.

About this clone: The read gets to within 3 residues of the CDR3 end, and the germline J gene fills in the rest. V gene TRBV5-1 combines with J gene TRBJ1-2, with 11 bases lining up with TRBD1. The CDR3 covers 20 residues. Germline assignment: CDR1 SGHRS and CDR2 YFSETQ. With 3 bases clipped from V and 0 bases from J, the junction kept 16 bases outside the gene matches. CDR3 bases read: TGCGCCAGCAGCTCTAAGGCCGGGACAGGGGGGACGTTAGCTAACTATGGC. Amino acids: CASSSKAGTGGTLANYG. The whole CDR3 region reads CASSSKAGTGGTLANYGYTF.

Details on this clone: The CDR3 extends 3 residues past the end of the read, so its final part is completed from the germline J gene. The chain is built from TRBV19 and TRBJ2-2; D ambiguous. Trimming removed 5 bases at V and 0 bases at J, with 7 bases between. Germline loops: CDR1 LNHDA, CDR2 SQIVND (reference sequence). The CDR3 consists of 14 residues. CDR3 bases read: TGTGCCAGTAGTGAACAGCCGAACACCGGGGAG. Its translation: CASSEQPNTGE. The whole CDR3 protein reads CASSEQPNTGELFF.

Concerning this clone: From the germline J gene comes the end of the CDR3, since the read stops 3 residues before it. The J gene is TRBJ2-5, the V gene TRBV7-2; 8 bases match TRBD1. The ends lost 7 bases at V and 2 bases at J; junction bases unmatched: 9. The CDR3 has 15 residues. The germline CDR1 and CDR2 sequences are SGHTA and FQGNSA. The part of the CDR3 DNA that was read is TGTGCCAGCACTTCTGGGACAGGCTTACAAGAGACC. Protein: CASTSGTGLQET. The CDR3, in full, reads CASTSGTGLQETQYF.

As for this clone: The DNA is omitted, as the CDR3 cannot be located on it reliably, and the CDR3 follows TCRdb's listing. The genes are TRBV19 and TRBJ2-7; whether TRBD2, the table's D call, matches the DNA was not checked. CDR1 and CDR2 from the germline V gene are LNHDA and SQIVND (reference sequence). The CDR3 sequence runs 15 residues, both termini included. CDR3 region: CASTSVRAGVHEQYF.

CDR3 residues: CASSVVRGAMNTGELFF. CDR3 DNA (partial): TGTGCCAGTAGTGTTGTGCGGGGGGCCATGAACACCGGGGAG. This chain connects TRBV19 to TRBJ2-2, with TRBD2 identical over 8 bases. The CDR3 is cut off 3 residues early in the read; its end comes from the germline J gene. Trimming took 5 bases from V and 1 from J; bases not matched to a gene: 9. The CDR3 runs to 17 residues. Germline CDR1 LNHDA, CDR2 SQIVND (reference sequence).

With regard to this clone: The observed sequence ends 3 residues before the CDR3 terminus, with the missing tail filled in from the germline J gene. The V and J genes are TRBV19 and TRBJ1-6; tentative D call: TRBD1 (5 bases). Germline lookup yields CDR1 LNHDA and CDR2 SQIVND (reference sequence). V lost 6 bases to trimming and J lost 6 bases, with 15 bases between them. This CDR3 region has 15 residues. Incomplete CDR3 DNA: TGTGCCAGTAGCCTTCCGGGTACAGGTAATTCACCC. It encodes CASSLPGTGNSP. The entire CDR3 sequence reads CASSLPGTGNSPLHF.

Concerning this clone itself: Read coverage stops 3 residues before the CDR3 terminus; the germline J gene supplies the remainder. V is TRBV7-9 and J is TRBJ2-5; TRBD1 agrees at 8 bases. V lost 1 base to trimming and J lost 4 bases; unmatched junction nucleotides: 5. The CDR3 runs to 15 residues. Germline V gene lookup returns CDR1 SEHNR and CDR2 FQNEAQ (reference sequence). The covered CDR3 bases are TGTGCCAGCAGCTTAGAACAGGGGGTCGGAGAGACC. It specifies CASSLEQGVGET. The entire CDR3 sequence reads CASSLEQGVGETQYF.

Regarding this clone: The sequenced fragment ends 3 residues before the CDR3 boundary, so the rest is inferred from the germline J gene. The V and J genes are TRBV5-1 and TRBJ2-2; 7 bases agree with TRBD1. The CDR3 length is 15 residues. J gave up 6 bases and V 4 bases, and 9 bases lay outside the gene matches. In germline, CDR1 is SGHRS, CDR2 YFSETQ. The DNA read from the CDR3 is TGCGCCAGCAGCCCAGCCGGGACAGTTCCCGGGGAG. It specifies CASSPAGTVPGE. The entire CDR3 is CASSPAGTVPGELFF.

As to this clone: With the read ending 3 residues before the CDR3 end, the germline J gene is used to fill in that end. The rearrangement uses TRBV7-6 and TRBJ2-3; 10 bases line up with TRBD2. Germline loops: CDR1 SGHVS, CDR2 FNYEAQ. V was clipped by 0 bases and J by 5 bases; unmatched bases: 8. The CDR3 is 17 residues long. Incomplete CDR3 DNA: TGTGCCAGCAGCTTAGCGTACAGCGGGGGGGGGTTAGATACG. Residues: CASSLAYSGGGLDT. The whole CDR3 sequence reads CASSLAYSGGGLDTQYF.